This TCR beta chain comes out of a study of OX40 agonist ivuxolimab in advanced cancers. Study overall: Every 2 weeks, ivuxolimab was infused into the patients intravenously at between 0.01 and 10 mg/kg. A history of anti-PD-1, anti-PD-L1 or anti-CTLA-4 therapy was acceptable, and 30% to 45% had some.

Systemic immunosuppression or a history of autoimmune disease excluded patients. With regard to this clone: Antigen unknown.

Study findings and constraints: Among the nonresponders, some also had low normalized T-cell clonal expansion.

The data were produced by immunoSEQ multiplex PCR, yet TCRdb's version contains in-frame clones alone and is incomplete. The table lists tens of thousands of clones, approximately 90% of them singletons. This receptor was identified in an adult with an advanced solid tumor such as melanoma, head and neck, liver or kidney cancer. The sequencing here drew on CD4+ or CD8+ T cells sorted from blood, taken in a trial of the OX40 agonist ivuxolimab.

DNA of the CDR3: TGTGCCTGGAGTTCAGGGGGCCTAGATACGCAGTATTTT. Translation gives CAWSSGGLDTQYF. The V call is TRBV30, the J call TRBJ2-3; 8 nucleotides line up with TRBD1. Trimming cost V 2 bases and J 5 bases; bases outside gene matches: 3. The CDR3 runs 13 residues. Germline V gene lookup returns CDR1 GTSNPN and CDR2 SVGIG (reference sequence).